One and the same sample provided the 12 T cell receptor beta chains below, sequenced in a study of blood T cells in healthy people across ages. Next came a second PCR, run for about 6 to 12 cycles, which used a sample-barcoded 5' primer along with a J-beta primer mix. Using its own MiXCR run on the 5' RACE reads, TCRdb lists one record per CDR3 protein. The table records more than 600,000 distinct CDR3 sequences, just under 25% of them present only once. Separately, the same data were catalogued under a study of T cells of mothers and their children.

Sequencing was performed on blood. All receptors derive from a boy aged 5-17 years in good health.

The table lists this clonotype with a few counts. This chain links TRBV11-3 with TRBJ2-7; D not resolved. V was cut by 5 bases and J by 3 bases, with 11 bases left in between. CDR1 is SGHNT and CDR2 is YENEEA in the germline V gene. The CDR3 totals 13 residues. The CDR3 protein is CASSGGMLYEQYF. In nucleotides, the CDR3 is TGTGCCAGCAGCGGTGGAATGCTCTACGAGCAGTACTTC. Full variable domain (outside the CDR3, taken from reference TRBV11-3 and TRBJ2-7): EAGVVQSPRYKIIEKKQPVAFWCNPISGHNTLYWYLQNLGQGPELLIRYENEEAVDDSQLPKDRFSAERLKGVDSTLKIQPAELGDSAVYLCASSGGMLYEQYFGPGTRLTVT.

CDR3 nucleotide sequence: TGCAGTGCTAGAGATATGGTAGTCCGGGATGAGCAGTTCTTC. This translates into CSARDMVVRDEQFF. The V gene is TRBV20-1, the J gene TRBJ2-1, with D unclear. Germline CDR1 reads DFQATT; CDR2 reads SNEGSKA (reference sequence). V lost 0 bases and J lost 8, with 14 bases in between. The CDR3 loop spans 14 amino acids.

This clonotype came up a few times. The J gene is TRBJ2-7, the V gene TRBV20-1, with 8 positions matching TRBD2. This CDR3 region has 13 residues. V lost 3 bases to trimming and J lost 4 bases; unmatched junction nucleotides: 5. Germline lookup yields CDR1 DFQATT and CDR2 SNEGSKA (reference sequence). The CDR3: CSASASGSYEQYF. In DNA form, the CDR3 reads TGCAGTGCTAGTGCAAGCGGGAGTTACGAGCAGTACTTC.

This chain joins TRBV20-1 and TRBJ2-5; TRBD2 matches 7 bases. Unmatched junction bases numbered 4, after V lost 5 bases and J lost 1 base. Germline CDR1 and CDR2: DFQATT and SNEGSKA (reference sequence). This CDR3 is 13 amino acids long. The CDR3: CSAGAGSQETQYF. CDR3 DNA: TGCAGTGCTGGAGCGGGGTCCCAAGAGACCCAGTACTTC.

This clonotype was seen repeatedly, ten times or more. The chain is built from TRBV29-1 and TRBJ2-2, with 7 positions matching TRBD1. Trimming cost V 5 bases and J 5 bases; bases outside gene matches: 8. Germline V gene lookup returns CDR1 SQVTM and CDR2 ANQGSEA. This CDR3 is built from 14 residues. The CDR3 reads CSVLQGRWTGELFF. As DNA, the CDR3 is TGCAGCGTTTTACAGGGGCGCTGGACCGGGGAGCTGTTTTTT.

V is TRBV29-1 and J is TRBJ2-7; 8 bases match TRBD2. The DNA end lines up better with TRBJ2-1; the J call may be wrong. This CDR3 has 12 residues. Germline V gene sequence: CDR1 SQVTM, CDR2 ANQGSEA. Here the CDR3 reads CSTTGGGNEQFF. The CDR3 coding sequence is TGCAGTACAACGGGAGGGGGCAATGAGCAGTTCTTC.

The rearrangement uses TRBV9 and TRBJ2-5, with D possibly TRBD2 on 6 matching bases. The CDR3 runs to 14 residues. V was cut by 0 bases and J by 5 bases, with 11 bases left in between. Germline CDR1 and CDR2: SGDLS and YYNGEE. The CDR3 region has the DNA TGTGCCAGCAGCGTAGCGGACGGGAGCGAGACCCAGTACTTC. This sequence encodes CASSVADGSETQYF. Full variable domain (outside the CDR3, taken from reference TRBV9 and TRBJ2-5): DSGVTQTPKHLITATGQRVTLRCSPRSGDLSVYWYQQSLDQGLQFLIQYYNGEERAKGNILERFSAQQFPDLHSELNLSSLELGDSALYFCASSVADGSETQYFGPGTRLLVL.

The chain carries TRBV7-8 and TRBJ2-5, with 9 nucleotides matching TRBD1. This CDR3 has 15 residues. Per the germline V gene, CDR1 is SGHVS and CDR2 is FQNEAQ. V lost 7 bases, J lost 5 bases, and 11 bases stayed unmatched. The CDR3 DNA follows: TGTGCCAGCATCACGCCGACAGGGGGAGTGGAGACCCAGTACTTC. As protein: CASITPTGGVETQYF.

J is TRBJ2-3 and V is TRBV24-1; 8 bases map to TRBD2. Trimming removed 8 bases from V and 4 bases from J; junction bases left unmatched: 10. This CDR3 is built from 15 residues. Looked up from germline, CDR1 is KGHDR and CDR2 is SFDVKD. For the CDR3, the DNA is TGTGCCACCACCAAAGGACTAGCTGTCGCAGATACGCAGTATTTT. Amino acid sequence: CATTKGLAVADTQYF.

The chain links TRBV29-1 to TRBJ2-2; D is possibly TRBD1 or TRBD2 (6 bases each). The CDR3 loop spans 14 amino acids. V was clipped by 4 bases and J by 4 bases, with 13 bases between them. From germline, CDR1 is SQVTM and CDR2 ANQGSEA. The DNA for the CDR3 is TGCAGCGTTGTGAGGGGGGTGGGCACCGGGGAGCTGTTTTTT. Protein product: CSVVRGVGTGELFF.

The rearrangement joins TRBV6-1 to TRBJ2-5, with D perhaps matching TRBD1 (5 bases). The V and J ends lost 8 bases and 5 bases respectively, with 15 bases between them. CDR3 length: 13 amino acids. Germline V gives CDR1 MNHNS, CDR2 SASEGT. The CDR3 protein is CASQIQGGETQYF. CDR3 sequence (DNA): TGTGCCAGCCAGATCCAGGGTGGGGAGACCCAGTACTTC.

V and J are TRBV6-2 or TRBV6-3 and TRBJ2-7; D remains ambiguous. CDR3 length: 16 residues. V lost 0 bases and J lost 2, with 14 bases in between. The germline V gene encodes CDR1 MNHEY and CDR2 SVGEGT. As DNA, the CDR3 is TGTGCCAGCAGTTACTCGACTGGGCTCCTAACCTACGAGCAGTACTTC. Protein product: CASSYSTGLLTYEQYF.